In its sample, the clone carrying this T cell receptor (beta chain) was seen a few times. RNA transcripts served as the template for amplifying TCR beta CDR3 regions. HTBI primers were the set used in a first-round RT-PCR of the TCR CDR3. One entry per CDR3 protein results from TCRdb running MiXCR on the multiplex PCR reads. The sample has more than 250,000 distinct CDR3 sequences; 15% are singletons. Trimming left V 4 bases short and J 3 bases short, with 7 bases between. CDR1 ENHRY and CDR2 SYGVKD come from the germline V gene. The CDR3 length is 13 residues. The source of the sample is a study of T cells in Graves' hyperthyroidism and ophthalmopathy. Aged 18 to 65, the patients had hyperthyroidism that was newly diagnosed and had lasted under 2 months. The authors obtained PBMCs from about 9 ml of fresh peripheral blood.

The chain has TRBV10-3 and TRBJ2-1; D not resolved. The source is a woman in her forties or fifties with Graves' hyperthyroidism that later progressed to Graves' ophthalmopathy. Material: blood. This CDR3 reads CAISGSVYNEQFF. The CDR3, as DNA: TGTGCCATCAGTGGGTCGGTCTACAATGAGCAGTTCTTC.